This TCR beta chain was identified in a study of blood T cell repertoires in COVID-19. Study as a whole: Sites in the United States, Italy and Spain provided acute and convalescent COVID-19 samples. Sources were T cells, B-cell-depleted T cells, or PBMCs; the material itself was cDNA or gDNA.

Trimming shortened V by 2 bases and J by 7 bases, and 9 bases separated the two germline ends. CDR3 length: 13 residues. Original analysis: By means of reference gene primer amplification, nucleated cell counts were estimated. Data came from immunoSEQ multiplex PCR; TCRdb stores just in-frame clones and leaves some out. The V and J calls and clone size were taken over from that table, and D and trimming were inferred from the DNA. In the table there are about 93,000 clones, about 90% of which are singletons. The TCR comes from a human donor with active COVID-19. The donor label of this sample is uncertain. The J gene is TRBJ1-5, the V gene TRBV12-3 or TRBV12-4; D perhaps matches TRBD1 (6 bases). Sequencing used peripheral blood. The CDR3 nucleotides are TGTGCCAGCAGTTTAACAGGGCCCCAGCCCCAGCATTTT. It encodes CASSLTGPQPQHF.